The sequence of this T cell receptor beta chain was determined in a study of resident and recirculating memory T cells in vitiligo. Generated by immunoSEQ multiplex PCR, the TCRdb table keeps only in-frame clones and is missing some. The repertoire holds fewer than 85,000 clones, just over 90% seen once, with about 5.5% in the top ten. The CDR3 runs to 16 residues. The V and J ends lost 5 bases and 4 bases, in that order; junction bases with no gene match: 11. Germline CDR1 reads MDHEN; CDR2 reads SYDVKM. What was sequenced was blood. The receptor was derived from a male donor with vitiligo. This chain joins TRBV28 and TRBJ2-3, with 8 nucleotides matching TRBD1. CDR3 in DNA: TGTGCCAGCAGTGGGCCGGGGACAGGCCCTCCAGATACGCAGTATTTT. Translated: CASSGPGTGPPDTQYF.